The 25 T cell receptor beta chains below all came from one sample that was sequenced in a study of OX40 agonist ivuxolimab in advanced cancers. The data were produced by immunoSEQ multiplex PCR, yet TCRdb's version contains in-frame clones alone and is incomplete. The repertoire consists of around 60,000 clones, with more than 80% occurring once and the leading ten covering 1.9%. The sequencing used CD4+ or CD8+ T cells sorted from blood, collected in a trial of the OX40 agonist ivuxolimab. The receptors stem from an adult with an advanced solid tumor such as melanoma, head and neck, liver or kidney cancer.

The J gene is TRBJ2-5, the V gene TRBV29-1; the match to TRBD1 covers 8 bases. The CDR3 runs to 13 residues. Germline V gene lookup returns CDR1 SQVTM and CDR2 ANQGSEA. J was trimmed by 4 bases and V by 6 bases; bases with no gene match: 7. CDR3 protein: CSVTDRVAETQYF. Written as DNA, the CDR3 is TGCAGCGTAACGGACAGGGTGGCAGAGACCCAGTACTTC.

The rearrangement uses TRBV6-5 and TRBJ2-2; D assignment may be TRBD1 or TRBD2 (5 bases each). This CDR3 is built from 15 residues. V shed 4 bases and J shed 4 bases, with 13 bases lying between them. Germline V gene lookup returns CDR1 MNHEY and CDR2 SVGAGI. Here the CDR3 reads CASSFWDEVTGELFF. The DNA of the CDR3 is TGTGCCAGCAGTTTCTGGGACGAGGTCACCGGGGAGCTGTTTTTT.

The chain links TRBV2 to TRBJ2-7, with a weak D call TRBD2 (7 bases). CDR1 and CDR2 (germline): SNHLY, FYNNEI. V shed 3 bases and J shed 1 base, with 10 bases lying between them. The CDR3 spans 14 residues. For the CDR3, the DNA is TGTGCCAGCAGTGATCGGGGGGCATCCTACGAGCAGTACGTC. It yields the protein CASSDRGASYEQYV.

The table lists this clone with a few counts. The CDR3 region has the DNA TGTGCCAGCAGTAAACCCATGAACACTGAAGCTTTCTTT. Protein: CASSKPMNTEAFF. The chain couples TRBV28 to TRBJ1-1; no definite D call. CDR1 and CDR2 from the germline V gene are MDHEN and SYDVKM. The CDR3 covers 13 residues. The ends were cut back, 5 bases at V and 0 bases at J, with 7 bases in the middle.

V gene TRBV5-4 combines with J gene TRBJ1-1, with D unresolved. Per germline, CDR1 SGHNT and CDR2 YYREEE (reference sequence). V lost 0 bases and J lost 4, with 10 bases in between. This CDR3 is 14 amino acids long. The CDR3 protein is CASSLVARSTEAFF. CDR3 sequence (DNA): TGTGCCAGCAGCTTGGTTGCGAGGTCCACTGAAGCTTTCTTT.

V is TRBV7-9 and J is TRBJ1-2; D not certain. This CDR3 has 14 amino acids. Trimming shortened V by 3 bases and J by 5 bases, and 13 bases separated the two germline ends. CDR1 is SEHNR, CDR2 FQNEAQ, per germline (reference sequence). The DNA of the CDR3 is TGTGCCAGCAGCTTCAACCAGGAAATTTATGGCTACACCTTC. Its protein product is CASSFNQEIYGYTF.

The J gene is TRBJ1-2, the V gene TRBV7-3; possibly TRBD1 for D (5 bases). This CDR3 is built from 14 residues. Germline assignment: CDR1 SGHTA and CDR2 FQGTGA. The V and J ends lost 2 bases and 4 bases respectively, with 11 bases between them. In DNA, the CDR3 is TGTGCCAGCAGCTTAGGTTCAGGGAGCTATGGCTACACCTTC. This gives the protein CASSLGSGSYGYTF.

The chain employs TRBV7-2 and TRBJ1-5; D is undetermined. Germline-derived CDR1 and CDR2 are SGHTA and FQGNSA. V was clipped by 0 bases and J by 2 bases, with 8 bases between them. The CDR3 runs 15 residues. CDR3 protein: CASSLAGSGNQPQHF. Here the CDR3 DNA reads TGTGCCAGCAGCTTAGCGGGGAGTGGCAATCAGCCCCAGCATTTT.

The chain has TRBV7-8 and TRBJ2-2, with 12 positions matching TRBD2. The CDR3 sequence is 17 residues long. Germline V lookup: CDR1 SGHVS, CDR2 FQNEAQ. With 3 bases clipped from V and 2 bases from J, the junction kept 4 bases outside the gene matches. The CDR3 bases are TGTGCCAGCAGCTTTCCTAGCGGGAGGGCTAACACCGGGGAGCTGTTTTTT. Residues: CASSFPSGRANTGELFF.

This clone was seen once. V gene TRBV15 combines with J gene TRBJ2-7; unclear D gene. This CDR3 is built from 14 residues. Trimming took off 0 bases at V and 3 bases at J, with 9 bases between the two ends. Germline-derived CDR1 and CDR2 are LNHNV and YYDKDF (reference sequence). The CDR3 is CATSRDMGNYEQYV. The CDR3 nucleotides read TGTGCCACCAGCAGAGATATGGGGAACTACGAGCAGTACGTC.

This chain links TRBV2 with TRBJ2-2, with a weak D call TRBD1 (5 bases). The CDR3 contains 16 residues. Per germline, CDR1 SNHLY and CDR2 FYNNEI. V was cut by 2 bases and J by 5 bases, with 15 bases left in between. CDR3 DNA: TGTGCCAGCAGTGAATGGGCAGGGTCGTTTACCGGGGAGCTGTTTTTT. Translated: CASSEWAGSFTGELFF.

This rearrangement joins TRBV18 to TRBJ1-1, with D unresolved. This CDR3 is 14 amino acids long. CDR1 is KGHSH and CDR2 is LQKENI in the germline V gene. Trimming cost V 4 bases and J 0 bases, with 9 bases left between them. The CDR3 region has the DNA TGTGCCAGCTCACTCTCGATCATGAACACTGAAGCTTTCTTT. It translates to CASSLSIMNTEAFF.

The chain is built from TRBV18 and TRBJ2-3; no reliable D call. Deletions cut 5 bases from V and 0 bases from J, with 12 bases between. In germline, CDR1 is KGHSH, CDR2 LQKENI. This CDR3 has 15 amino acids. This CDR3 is CASSYIGISTDTQYF. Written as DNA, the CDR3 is TGTGCCAGCTCATACATAGGGATAAGCACAGATACGCAGTATTTT. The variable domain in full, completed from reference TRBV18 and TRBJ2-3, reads NAGVMQNPRHLVRRRGQEARLRCSPMKGHSHVYWYRQLPEEGLKFMVYLQKENIIDESGMPKERFSAEFPKEGPSILRIQQVVRGDSAAYFCASSYIGISTDTQYFGPGTRLTVL.

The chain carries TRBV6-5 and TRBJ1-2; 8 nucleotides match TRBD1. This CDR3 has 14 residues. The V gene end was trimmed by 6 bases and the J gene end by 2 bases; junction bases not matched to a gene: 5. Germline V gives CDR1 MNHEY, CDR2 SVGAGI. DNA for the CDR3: TGTGCCAGCAGGACCGGACAGGGCAACTATGGCTACACCTTC. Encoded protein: CASRTGQGNYGYTF.

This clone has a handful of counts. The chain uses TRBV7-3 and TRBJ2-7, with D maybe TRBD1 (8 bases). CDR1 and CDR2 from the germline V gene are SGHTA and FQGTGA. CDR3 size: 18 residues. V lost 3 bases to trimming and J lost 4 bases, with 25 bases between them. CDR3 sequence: CASSFEQGGPNRGYEQYV. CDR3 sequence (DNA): TGTGCCAGCAGCTTCGAACAGGGGGGGCCCAATAGAGGATACGAGCAGTACGTC.

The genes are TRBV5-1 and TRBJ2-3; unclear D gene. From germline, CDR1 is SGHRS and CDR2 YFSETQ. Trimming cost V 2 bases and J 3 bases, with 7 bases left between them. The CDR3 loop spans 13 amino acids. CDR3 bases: TGCGCCAGCAGCTTCTACCTTACAGATACGCAGTATTTT. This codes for CASSFYLTDTQYF.

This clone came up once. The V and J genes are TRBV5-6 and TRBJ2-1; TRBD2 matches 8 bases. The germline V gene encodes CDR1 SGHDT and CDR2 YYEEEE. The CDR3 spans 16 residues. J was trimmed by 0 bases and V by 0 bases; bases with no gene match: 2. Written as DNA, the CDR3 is TGTGCCAGCAGCTTGGGGGCGGGAGGCTCCTACAATGAGCAGTTCTTC. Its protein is CASSLGAGGSYNEQFF.

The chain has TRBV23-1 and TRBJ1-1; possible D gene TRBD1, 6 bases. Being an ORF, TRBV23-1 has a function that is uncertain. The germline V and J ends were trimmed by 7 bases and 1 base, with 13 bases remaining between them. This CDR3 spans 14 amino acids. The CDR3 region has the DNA TGCGCCAGCATCTACAGGGTAAAGAACACTGAAGCTTTCTTT. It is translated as CASIYRVKNTEAFF.

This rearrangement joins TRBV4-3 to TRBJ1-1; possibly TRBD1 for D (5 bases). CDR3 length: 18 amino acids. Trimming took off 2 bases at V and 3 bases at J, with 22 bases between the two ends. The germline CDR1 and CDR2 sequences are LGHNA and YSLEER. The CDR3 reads CASSQLPQWEEGDTEAFF. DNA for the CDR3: TGCGCCAGCAGCCAATTACCGCAGTGGGAGGAAGGGGACACTGAAGCTTTCTTT.

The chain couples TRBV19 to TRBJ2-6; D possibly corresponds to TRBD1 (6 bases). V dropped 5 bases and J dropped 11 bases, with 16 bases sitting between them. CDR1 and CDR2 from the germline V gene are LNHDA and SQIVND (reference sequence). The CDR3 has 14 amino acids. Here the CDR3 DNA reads TGTGCCAGTAGTCCCGCTACAGGGTTTTACGTCCTGACTTTC. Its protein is CASSPATGFYVLTF.

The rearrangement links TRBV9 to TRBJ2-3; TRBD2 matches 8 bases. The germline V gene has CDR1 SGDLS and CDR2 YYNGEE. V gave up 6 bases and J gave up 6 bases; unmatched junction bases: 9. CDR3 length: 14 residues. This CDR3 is CASTQAGVGDTQYF. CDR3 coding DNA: TGTGCCAGCACCCAAGCGGGAGTGGGCGATACGCAGTATTTT.

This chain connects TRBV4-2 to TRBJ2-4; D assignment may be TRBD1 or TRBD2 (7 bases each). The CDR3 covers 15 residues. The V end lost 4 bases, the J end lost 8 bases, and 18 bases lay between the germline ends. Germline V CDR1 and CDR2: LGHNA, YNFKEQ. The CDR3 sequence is CASSPADREGDIQYF. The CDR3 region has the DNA TGTGCCAGCAGCCCAGCAGACAGGGAGGGAGACATTCAGTACTTC.

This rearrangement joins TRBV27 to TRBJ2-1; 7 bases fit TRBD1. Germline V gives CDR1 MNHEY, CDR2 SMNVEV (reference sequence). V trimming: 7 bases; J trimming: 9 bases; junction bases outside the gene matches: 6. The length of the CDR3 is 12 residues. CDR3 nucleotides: TGTGCCAGCACACGCCCAGGGGGTGAGCAGTTCTTC. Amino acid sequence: CASTRPGGEQFF.

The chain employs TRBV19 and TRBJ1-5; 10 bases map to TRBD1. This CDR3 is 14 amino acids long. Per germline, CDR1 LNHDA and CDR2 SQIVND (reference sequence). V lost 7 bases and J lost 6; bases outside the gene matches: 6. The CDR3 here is CASTRQGARQPQHF. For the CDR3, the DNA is TGTGCCAGTACCCGACAGGGGGCTCGTCAGCCCCAGCATTTT.

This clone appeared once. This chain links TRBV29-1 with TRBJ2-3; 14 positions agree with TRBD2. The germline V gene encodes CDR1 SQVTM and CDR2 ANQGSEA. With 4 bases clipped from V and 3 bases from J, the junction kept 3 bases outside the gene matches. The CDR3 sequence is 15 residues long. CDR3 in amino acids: CSVGGLAGETDTQYF. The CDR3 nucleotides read TGCAGCGTTGGGGGACTAGCGGGAGAGACAGATACGCAGTATTTT.